The T cell receptor beta chain described here comes from a study of shared clonotypes between healthy human individuals. On the study more broadly: The study drew on two women and a few men aged 18 to 49 as donors. Study observations and caveats: The expectation was that sequencing depth would affect clonotype sharing among donors. Researchers sampled blood only, noting tissue repertoires likely differ. A few donors had roughly 5% of their naive CD4 clonotypes in common.

Germline-derived CDR1 and CDR2 are MDHEN and SYDVKM. CDR3 size: 14 residues. V was pared by 6 bases and J by 3 bases, with 5 bases of the junction left unmatched. Produced via immunoSEQ multiplex PCR; TCRdb's table is partial and in-frame only. The sample carries about 380,000 clones, around 96% recorded once. With regard to this clone: Its matching antigen is unknown.

The rearrangement joins TRBV28 to TRBJ2-5, with 9 positions matching TRBD1. The TCR sequence derives from a man aged 30 to 39 in good health. The sample consisted of memory CD8+ T cells sorted from blood. Subset specified: CD45RO+ cells pooled with CCR7-negative TemRA cells. The CDR3, as DNA: TGTGCCAGCAGCTTGGGACAGGGAAAAGAGACCCAGTACTTC. As protein: CASSLGQGKETQYF.